This T cell receptor beta chain appears in the sequencing data of a study of patients and donors after allogeneic stem cell transplantation. Using its own MiXCR run on the RT-PCR reads, TCRdb lists one record per CDR3 protein. The data contain some 150,000 distinct CDR3 sequences, approximately 40% of them singletons. This CDR3 spans 14 amino acids. From germline, CDR1 is SGHDT and CDR2 YYEEEE. Trimming pared 4 bases from V and 1 base from J, leaving 11 bases between. V and J are TRBV5-6 and TRBJ1-1, with D possibly TRBD1 on 6 matching bases. Sequencing was carried out using blood, either unsorted or a sorted T cell fraction (not recorded which). This TCR was recovered from a human donor who was either an allogeneic HSCT recipient or a stem cell or donor lymphocyte infusion donor (not recorded which). It is not recorded whose cells these are; they may come from a transplant donor. The CDR3 bases are TGTGCCAGCAGCCCCAGACAGGAGAACACTGAAGCTTTCTTT. Translated: CASSPRQENTEAFF.